A single sample is the source of the 20 T cell receptor beta chains below, sequenced in a study of blood T cell repertoires in COVID-19. Libraries were prepared by immunoSEQ multiplex PCR; TCRdb keeps only in-frame clonotypes and omits some of them. The profile shows nearly 400,000 clones, 89% of them singletons. The source material was PBMCs or T cells enriched from blood (not recorded which). Receptor source: a woman between 25 and 40 years old who had recovered from COVID-19.

The chain couples TRBV29-1 to TRBJ2-7; no definite D call. The germline CDR1 and CDR2 sequences are SQVTM and ANQGSEA. V lost 4 bases to trimming and J lost 10 bases, with 14 bases between them. CDR3 length: 11 residues. CDR3 in DNA: TGCAGCGTTGGCGATAGTTCGTTTCAGTACTTC. This codes for CSVGDSSFQYF.

The V call is TRBV5-1, the J call TRBJ1-2; D not resolved. Between the trimmed V and J ends, which lost 3 bases and 6 bases, there was a span of 15 bases. Germline CDR1 and CDR2: SGHRS and YFSETQ. The CDR3 loop spans 14 amino acids. CDR3 loop: CASSSSPGNHGYTF. The CDR3 DNA sequence: TGCGCCAGCAGCTCCTCGCCGGGGAATCATGGCTACACCTTC.

V and J are TRBV19 and TRBJ1-2; D is ambiguous. The length of the CDR3 is 14 residues. Per the germline V gene, CDR1 is LNHDA and CDR2 is SQIVND (reference sequence). Trimming removed 3 bases from V and 6 bases from J, with 14 bases in between. The CDR3 reads CASSIGDLWHGYTF. In DNA, the CDR3 is TGTGCCAGTAGTATCGGGGATCTCTGGCATGGCTACACCTTC.

This clone was picked up one time. The chain recombines TRBV18 with TRBJ1-2, with 7 bases lining up with TRBD1. Germline CDR1 is KGHSH and CDR2 is LQKENI. J gave up 3 bases and V 5 bases, and 6 bases lay outside the gene matches. The CDR3 consists of 14 residues. The CDR3 bases are TGTGCCAGCTCAGTGGACAGGTTGTACTATGGCTACACCTTC. Protein sequence: CASSVDRLYYGYTF.

The rearrangement uses TRBV11-3 and TRBJ1-2, with a weak D call TRBD1 (5 bases). Trimming left V 0 bases short and J 4 bases short, with 12 bases between. Germline loops: CDR1 SGHNT, CDR2 YENEEA. The CDR3 is 15 amino acids. CDR3 coding DNA: TGTGCCAGCAGCTTAGAGGGGGGGAGGCGCTATGGCTACACCTTC. This encodes CASSLEGGRRYGYTF.

This clone showed up just once. The genes are TRBV27 and TRBJ1-2; 8 bases map to TRBD1. The ends lost 5 bases at V and 8 bases at J; junction bases unmatched: 7. The CDR3 is 13 amino acids. Per germline, CDR1 MNHEY and CDR2 SMNVEV (reference sequence). DNA of the CDR3: TGTGCCAGCAGTACAAGGACAGGGAAAGGCTACACCTTC. It yields the protein CASSTRTGKGYTF.

This chain links TRBV19 with TRBJ1-5; D possibly corresponds to TRBD1 (5 bases). Germline-derived CDR1 and CDR2 are LNHDA and SQIVND (reference sequence). Trimming cost V 1 base and J 2 bases, with 12 bases left between them. This CDR3 is 16 amino acids long. CDR3 amino acids: CASSIGGGAGNQPQHF. In DNA, the CDR3 is TGTGCCAGTAGTATAGGAGGAGGGGCTGGCAATCAGCCCCAGCATTTT.

The chain has TRBV28 and TRBJ1-1; D remains unclear. Between the trimmed V and J ends, which lost 1 base and 5 bases, there was a span of 11 bases. Germline lookup yields CDR1 MDHEN and CDR2 SYDVKM. This CDR3 is built from 14 residues. The CDR3 DNA sequence: TGTGCCAGCAGTTTATTGCCGGGAAGTACTGAAGCTTTCTTT. Its protein product is CASSLLPGSTEAFF.

This clone was seen once. The chain employs TRBV15 and TRBJ2-7; a possible D gene is TRBD1 (5 bases). V gave up 1 base and J gave up 0 bases, with 7 bases separating them. Germline CDR1 and CDR2: LNHNV and YYDKDF (reference sequence). There are 14 residues in the CDR3. CDR3 in DNA: TGTGCCACCAGCAGAGGGGGCAACTCCTACGAGCAGTACTTC. Its protein product is CATSRGGNSYEQYF.

This sequence joins TRBV27 and TRBJ2-7; 10 nucleotides match TRBD1. V lost 1 base to trimming and J lost 9 bases; unmatched junction nucleotides: 3. The V gene's germline CDR1 is MNHEY and CDR2 SMNVEV (reference sequence). This CDR3 spans 13 amino acids. The CDR3 DNA sequence: TGTGCCAGCAGTTTATATGGGACAGGGGCGCAGTACTTC. Translating it yields CASSLYGTGAQYF.

This clone was seen more than once but under ten times. The chain uses TRBV6-5 and TRBJ1-2; D ambiguous. Trimming cost V 6 bases and J 5 bases, with 16 bases left between them. Germline V CDR1 and CDR2: MNHEY, SVGAGI. CDR3 length equals 14 residues. CDR3: CASRYAQEGYGYTF. CDR3 nucleotide sequence: TGTGCCAGCAGATATGCCCAGGAAGGATATGGCTACACCTTC.

The chain uses TRBV3-1 (or the pseudogene TRBV3-2) and TRBJ1-6; no clear D. The CDR3 is made up of 15 amino acids. V was pared by 4 bases and J by 6 bases, with 13 bases between. Looked up from germline, CDR1 is LGHDT and CDR2 is YNNKEL (reference sequence). CDR3: CASSPPVSFNSPLHF. CDR3 in DNA: TGTGCCAGCAGCCCGCCGGTTAGTTTTAATTCACCCCTCCACTTT.

In this sample, this clone turned up once. The rearrangement links TRBV12-3 or TRBV12-4 to TRBJ1-1, with D perhaps TRBD1 (6 bases). This CDR3 contains 12 residues. Trimming took 10 bases from V and 4 from J, leaving 13 bases between them. CDR3 sequence (DNA): TGTGCCACCGGTCGGGGGGCCACTGAAGCTTTCTTT. Its protein is CATGRGATEAFF.

The rearrangement joins TRBV30 to TRBJ2-5; no clear D. The V end was cut by 0 bases, the J end by 1 base, with 6 bases between. Germline V gene sequence: CDR1 GTSNPN, CDR2 SVGIG (reference sequence). The CDR3 is 13 residues long. CDR3 sequence reads: CAWSVWPQETQYF. In nucleotides, the CDR3 is TGTGCCTGGAGTGTATGGCCCCAAGAGACCCAGTACTTC.

The rearrangement joins TRBV7-9 to TRBJ2-2; 7 bases match TRBD2. The CDR3 is made up of 14 amino acids. Germline trimming cut 3 bases from V and 7 bases from J; bases unmatched to any gene: 5. Germline loops: CDR1 SEHNR, CDR2 FQNEAQ (reference sequence). CDR3: CASSLTSSNGELFF. The CDR3 DNA reads as TGTGCCAGCAGCTTGACTAGCTCGAACGGGGAGCTGTTTTTT.

This chain uses TRBV6-5 with TRBJ1-1, with D uncertain. Germline CDR1 is MNHEY and CDR2 is SVGAGI. The CDR3 consists of 13 residues. Trimming stripped 7 bases from V and 1 base from J, with 10 bases between. The CDR3 coding sequence is TGTGCCAGCAACGGGGTTGGGAACACTGAAGCTTTCTTT. Translating it yields CASNGVGNTEAFF.

The chain's CDR3 is CAWSVNGQGGGYTF. The CDR3 bases are TGTGCCTGGAGCGTAAACGGACAGGGAGGGGGCTACACCTTC. The chain employs TRBV30 and TRBJ1-2; 8 positions match TRBD1. CDR1 and CDR2 from the germline V gene are GTSNPN and SVGIG (reference sequence). The CDR3 covers 14 residues. The J segment lost 8 bases and the V segment lost 3 bases, leaving 11 bases of the junction unmatched.

The rearrangement links TRBV6-6 to TRBJ2-7; 7 bases line up with TRBD1. CDR1 is MNHNY, CDR2 SVGAGI, per germline (reference sequence). The CDR3 is 14 amino acids. The V gene end was trimmed by 2 bases and the J gene end by 3 bases; junction bases not matched to a gene: 4. CDR3 DNA: TGTGCCAGCAGTTACGGCAGGGGGAGCTACGAGCAGTACTTC. Residues: CASSYGRGSYEQYF.

Details on this clone: Other DNA variants within this sample encode the same CDR3. The chain couples TRBV5-1 to TRBJ2-7; D uncertain. The CDR3 contains 13 residues. Per germline, CDR1 SGHRS and CDR2 YFSETQ. Trimming shortened V by 0 bases and J by 0 bases, and 4 bases separated the two germline ends. The CDR3 here is CASSLAGSYEQYF. CDR3 DNA: TGCGCCAGCAGCTTGGCAGGCTCCTACGAGCAGTACTTC.

The CDR3 nucleotides are TGTGCCAGCAGCTTGTCCGGCGGAAACACTGAAGCTTTCTTT. This gives the protein CASSLSGGNTEAFF. The J gene is TRBJ1-1, the V gene TRBV7-6; D gene ambiguous. Trimming left V 3 bases short and J 2 bases short, with 10 bases between. Germline CDR1 reads SGHVS; CDR2 reads FNYEAQ. This CDR3 region has 14 residues.